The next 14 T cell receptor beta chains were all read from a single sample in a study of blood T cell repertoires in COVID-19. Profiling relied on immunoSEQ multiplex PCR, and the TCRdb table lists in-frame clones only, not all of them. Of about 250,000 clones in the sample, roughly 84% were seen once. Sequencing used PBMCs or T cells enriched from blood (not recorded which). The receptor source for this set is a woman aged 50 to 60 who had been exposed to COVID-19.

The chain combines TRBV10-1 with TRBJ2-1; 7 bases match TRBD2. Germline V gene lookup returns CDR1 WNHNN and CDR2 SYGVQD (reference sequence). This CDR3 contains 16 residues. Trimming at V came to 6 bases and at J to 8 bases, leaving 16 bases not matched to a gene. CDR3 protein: CASSDQGLGGGHEQFF. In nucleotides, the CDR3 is TGCGCCAGCAGCGACCAAGGACTAGGTGGTGGCCATGAGCAGTTCTTC.

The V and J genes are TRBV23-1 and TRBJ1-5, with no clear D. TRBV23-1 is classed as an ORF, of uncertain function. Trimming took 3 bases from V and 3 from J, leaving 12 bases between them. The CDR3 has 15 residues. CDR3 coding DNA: TGCGCCAGCAGTCAGTTCACAGTGTACAATCAGCCCCAGCATTTT. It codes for CASSQFTVYNQPQHF.

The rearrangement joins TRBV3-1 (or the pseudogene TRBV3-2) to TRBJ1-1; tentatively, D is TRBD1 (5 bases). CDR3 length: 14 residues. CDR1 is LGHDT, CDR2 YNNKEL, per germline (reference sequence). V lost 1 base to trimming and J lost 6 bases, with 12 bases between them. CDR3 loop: CASSQGPRGAEAFF. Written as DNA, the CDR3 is TGTGCCAGCAGCCAAGGCCCCCGGGGGGCTGAAGCTTTCTTT.

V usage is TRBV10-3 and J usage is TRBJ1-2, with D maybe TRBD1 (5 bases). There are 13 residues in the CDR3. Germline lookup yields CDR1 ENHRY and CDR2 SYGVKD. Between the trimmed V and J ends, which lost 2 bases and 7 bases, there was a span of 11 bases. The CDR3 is CAISEDQGSGYTF. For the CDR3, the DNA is TGTGCCATCAGTGAGGATCAGGGAAGTGGCTACACCTTC.

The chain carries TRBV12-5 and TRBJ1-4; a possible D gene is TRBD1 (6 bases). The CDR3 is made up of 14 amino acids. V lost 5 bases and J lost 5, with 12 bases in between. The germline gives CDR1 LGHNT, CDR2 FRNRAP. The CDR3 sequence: CASGPGVQNEKLFF. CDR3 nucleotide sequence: TGTGCTAGTGGTCCAGGGGTCCAAAATGAAAAACTGTTTTTT.

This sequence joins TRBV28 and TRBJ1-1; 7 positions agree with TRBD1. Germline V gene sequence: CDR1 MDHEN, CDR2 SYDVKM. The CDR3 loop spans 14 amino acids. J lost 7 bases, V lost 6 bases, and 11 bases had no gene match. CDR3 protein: CASRPQGVIGEAFF. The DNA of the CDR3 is TGTGCCAGCAGGCCCCAGGGGGTGATTGGTGAAGCTTTCTTT.

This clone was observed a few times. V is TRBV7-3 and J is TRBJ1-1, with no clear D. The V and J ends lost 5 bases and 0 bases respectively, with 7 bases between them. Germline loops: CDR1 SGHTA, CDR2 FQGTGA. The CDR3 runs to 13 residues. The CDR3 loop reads CASSPEMNTEAFF. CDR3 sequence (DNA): TGTGCCAGCAGCCCGGAGATGAACACTGAAGCTTTCTTT.

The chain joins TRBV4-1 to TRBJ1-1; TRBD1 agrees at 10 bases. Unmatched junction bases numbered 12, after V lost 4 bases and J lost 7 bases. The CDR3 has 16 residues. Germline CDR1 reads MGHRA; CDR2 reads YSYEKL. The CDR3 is CASSPYPGQGSGEAFF. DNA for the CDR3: TGCGCCAGCAGCCCCTACCCGGGACAGGGGTCAGGTGAAGCTTTCTTT.

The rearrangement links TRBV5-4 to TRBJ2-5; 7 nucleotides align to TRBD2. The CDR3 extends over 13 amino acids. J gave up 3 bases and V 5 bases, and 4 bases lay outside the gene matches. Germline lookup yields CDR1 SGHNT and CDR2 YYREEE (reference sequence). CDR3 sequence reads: CASRPRGEETQYF. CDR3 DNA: TGTGCCAGCAGGCCCCGGGGGGAAGAGACCCAGTACTTC.

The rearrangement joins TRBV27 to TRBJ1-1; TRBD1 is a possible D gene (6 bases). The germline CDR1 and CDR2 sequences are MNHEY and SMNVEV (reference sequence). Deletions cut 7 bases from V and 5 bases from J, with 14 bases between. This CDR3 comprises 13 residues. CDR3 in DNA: TGTGCCAGCATCCGCTGGGGGACAACTGAAGCTTTCTTT. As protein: CASIRWGTTEAFF.

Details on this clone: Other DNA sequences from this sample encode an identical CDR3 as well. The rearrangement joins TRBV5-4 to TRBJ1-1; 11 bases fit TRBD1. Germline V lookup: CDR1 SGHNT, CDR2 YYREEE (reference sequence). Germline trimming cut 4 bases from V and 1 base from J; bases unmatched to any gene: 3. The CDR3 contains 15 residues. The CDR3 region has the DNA TGTGCCAGCAGCCAGGGACAGGGGGGGAACACTGAAGCTTTCTTT. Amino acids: CASSQGQGGNTEAFF.

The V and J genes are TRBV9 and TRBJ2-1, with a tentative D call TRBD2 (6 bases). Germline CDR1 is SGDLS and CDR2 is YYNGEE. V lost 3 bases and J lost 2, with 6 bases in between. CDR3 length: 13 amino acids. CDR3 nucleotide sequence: TGTGCCAGCAGCGGACTAGCCTACAATGAGCAGTTCTTC. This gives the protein CASSGLAYNEQFF.

The CDR3 loop reads CATSEPGTSGGGLGSDTQYF. The CDR3 bases are TGTGCCACCAGTGAACCCGGGACTAGCGGGGGGGGACTCGGCTCAGATACGCAGTATTTT. This sequence joins TRBV24-1 and TRBJ2-3, with 16 bases that match TRBD2. The J segment lost 4 bases and the V segment lost 4 bases, leaving 13 bases of the junction unmatched. The CDR3 runs 20 residues. Germline CDR1 is KGHDR and CDR2 is SFDVKD.

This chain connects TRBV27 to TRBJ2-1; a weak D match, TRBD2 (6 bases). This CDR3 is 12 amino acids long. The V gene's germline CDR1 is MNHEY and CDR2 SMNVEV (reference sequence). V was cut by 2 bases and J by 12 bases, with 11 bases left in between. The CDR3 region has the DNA TGTGCCAGCAGTTTAGGGGGGATGCGGCAGTTCTTC. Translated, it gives CASSLGGMRQFF.